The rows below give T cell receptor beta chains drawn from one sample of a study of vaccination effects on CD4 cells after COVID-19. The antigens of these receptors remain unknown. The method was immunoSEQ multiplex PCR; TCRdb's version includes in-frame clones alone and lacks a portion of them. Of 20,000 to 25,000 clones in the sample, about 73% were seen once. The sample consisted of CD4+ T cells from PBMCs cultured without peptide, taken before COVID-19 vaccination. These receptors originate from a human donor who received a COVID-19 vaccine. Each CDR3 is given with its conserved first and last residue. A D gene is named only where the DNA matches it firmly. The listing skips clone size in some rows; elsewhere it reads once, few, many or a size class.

cdr3_aa: CASIQNTEAFF; cdr3_nt: TGTGCCAGCATTCAAAACACTGAAGCTTTCTTT; d_call: .; j_call: TRBJ1-1; clone_size: .; cdr3_length: 11; v_call: TRBV2
cdr3_aa: CASSQGPHYGYTF; cdr3_nt: TGTGCCAGCAGCCAAGGGCCACACTATGGCTACACCTTC; d_call: .; j_call: TRBJ1-2; clone_size: few; cdr3_length: 13; v_call: TRBV3-1/TRBV3-2
cdr3_aa: CAWRVRTNSPLHF; cdr3_nt: TGTGCCTGGAGGGTTAGGACTAATTCACCCCTCCACTTT; d_call: .; j_call: TRBJ1-6; clone_size: .; cdr3_length: 13; v_call: TRBV30
cdr3_aa: CASGTGYGYTF; cdr3_nt: TGTGCCAGCGGGACAGGCTATGGCTACACCTTC; d_call: TRBD1; j_call: TRBJ1-2; clone_size: .; cdr3_length: 11; v_call: TRBV5-8
cdr3_aa: CASSPPTGGGNTEAFF; cdr3_nt: TGTGCCAGCTCACCACCCACTGGCGGGGGGAACACTGAAGCTTTCTTT; d_call: .; j_call: TRBJ1-1; clone_size: .; cdr3_length: 16; v_call: TRBV18
cdr3_aa: CASSQASNSATDTQYF; cdr3_nt: TGTGCCAGCAGCCAAGCGAGTAATAGCGCCACAGATACGCAGTATTTT; d_call: .; j_call: TRBJ2-3; clone_size: few; cdr3_length: 16; v_call: TRBV3-1/TRBV3-2
cdr3_aa: CASSQGGQEIYGYTF; cdr3_nt: TGCGCCAGCAGCCAAGGAGGACAGGAGATCTATGGCTACACCTTC; d_call: TRBD1; j_call: TRBJ1-2; clone_size: .; cdr3_length: 15; v_call: TRBV4-1
cdr3_aa: CASSYIGAGGTSSYNEQFF; cdr3_nt: TGTGCCAGCAGTTACATTGGGGCGGGAGGTACGAGCTCCTACAATGAGCAGTTCTTC; d_call: TRBD2; j_call: TRBJ2-1; clone_size: .; cdr3_length: 19; v_call: TRBV6-2/TRBV6-3
cdr3_aa: CASSEWLGGNQPQHF; cdr3_nt: TGTGCCAGCAGTGAATGGTTAGGGGGCAATCAGCCCCAGCATTTT; d_call: .; j_call: TRBJ1-5; clone_size: .; cdr3_length: 15; v_call: TRBV6-1
cdr3_aa: CATSDLPKGGTDTQYF; cdr3_nt: TGTGCCACCAGTGATCTCCCTAAGGGGGGCACAGATACGCAGTATTTT; d_call: .; j_call: TRBJ2-3; clone_size: .; cdr3_length: 16; v_call: TRBV24-1
cdr3_aa: CASRTYGTDEKLFF; cdr3_nt: TGCGCCAGCAGGACTTACGGGACGGATGAAAAACTGTTTTTT; d_call: .; j_call: TRBJ1-4; clone_size: .; cdr3_length: 14; v_call: TRBV4-1
cdr3_aa: CASQRGGLDYGYTF; cdr3_nt: TGTGCCAGCCAGAGAGGGGGTTTAGACTATGGCTACACCTTC; d_call: .; j_call: TRBJ1-2; clone_size: .; cdr3_length: 14; v_call: TRBV7-9
cdr3_aa: CASSLLDQPQHF; cdr3_nt: TGTGCCAGCAGTTTATTAGATCAGCCCCAGCATTTT; d_call: .; j_call: TRBJ1-5; clone_size: .; cdr3_length: 12; v_call: TRBV12-3/TRBV12-4
cdr3_aa: CASSPPSGGEQFF; cdr3_nt: TGTGCCAGCAGTCCGCCTTCGGGGGGTGAGCAGTTCTTC; d_call: TRBD2; j_call: TRBJ2-1; clone_size: .; cdr3_length: 13; v_call: TRBV6-6
cdr3_aa: CSAGPGEQYF; cdr3_nt: TGCAGTGCTGGCCCCGGCGAGCAGTACTTC; d_call: .; j_call: TRBJ2-7; clone_size: .; cdr3_length: 10; v_call: TRBV20-1
cdr3_aa: CASSLDGPYNSPLHF; cdr3_nt: TGCGCCAGCAGCTTGGATGGGCCCTATAATTCACCCCTCCACTTT; d_call: .; j_call: TRBJ1-6; clone_size: once; cdr3_length: 15; v_call: TRBV5-1
cdr3_aa: CASSIVGGLAKNIQYF; cdr3_nt: TGTGCCAGTAGTATAGTCGGGGGGTTAGCCAAAAACATTCAGTACTTC; d_call: TRBD2; j_call: TRBJ2-4; clone_size: .; cdr3_length: 16; v_call: TRBV19
cdr3_aa: CACPGISSGYTF; cdr3_nt: TGTGCCTGCCCCGGGATCTCCTCGGGCTACACCTTC; d_call: .; j_call: TRBJ1-2; clone_size: .; cdr3_length: 12; v_call: TRBV30
cdr3_aa: CASSDSYEQYF; cdr3_nt: TGTGCCAGCAGTGACTCCTACGAGCAGTACTTC; d_call: .; j_call: TRBJ2-7; clone_size: .; cdr3_length: 11; v_call: TRBV6-1
cdr3_aa: CASSRTGNGNTIYF; cdr3_nt: TGTGCCAGCAGTAGGACAGGGAATGGAAACACCATATATTTT; d_call: TRBD1; j_call: TRBJ1-3; clone_size: few; cdr3_length: 14; v_call: TRBV27
cdr3_aa: CASSAQEDTQYF; cdr3_nt: TGTGCCAGCAGCGCCCAGGAGGATACGCAGTATTTT; d_call: .; j_call: TRBJ2-3; clone_size: .; cdr3_length: 12; v_call: TRBV2
cdr3_aa: CASSLTGGGDIQYF; cdr3_nt: TGTGCCAGCAGCCTGACAGGGGGCGGGGACATTCAGTACTTC; d_call: TRBD1; j_call: TRBJ2-4; clone_size: once; cdr3_length: 14; v_call: TRBV3-1/TRBV3-2
cdr3_aa: CASSRAGQQNTEAFF; cdr3_nt: TGTGCCAGCAGCCGGGCGGGACAGCAAAACACTGAAGCTTTCTTT; d_call: TRBD1; j_call: TRBJ1-1; clone_size: .; cdr3_length: 15; v_call: TRBV5-6
cdr3_aa: CASSPFQGTYGYTF; cdr3_nt: TGTGCCAGCAGCCCTTTCCAGGGTACCTATGGCTACACCTTC; d_call: .; j_call: TRBJ1-2; clone_size: .; cdr3_length: 14; v_call: TRBV14
cdr3_aa: CASSSGQGARNQPQHF; cdr3_nt: TGTGCCAGCAGCTCCGGACAGGGGGCGAGGAATCAGCCCCAGCATTTT; d_call: TRBD1; j_call: TRBJ1-5; clone_size: few; cdr3_length: 16; v_call: TRBV28
cdr3_aa: CASSLLGGTETQYF; cdr3_nt: TGTGCCAGCAGCTTATTGGGGGGCACGGAGACCCAGTACTTC; d_call: .; j_call: TRBJ2-5; clone_size: .; cdr3_length: 14; v_call: TRBV11-2
cdr3_aa: CASSYGGVAKNIQYF; cdr3_nt: TGTGCCAGCAGTTACGGCGGAGTAGCCAAAAACATTCAGTACTTC; d_call: .; j_call: TRBJ2-4; clone_size: .; cdr3_length: 15; v_call: TRBV6-2/TRBV6-3
cdr3_aa: CATSRVSGKAFF; cdr3_nt: TGTGCCACCAGCAGAGTCTCGGGGAAAGCTTTCTTT; d_call: .; j_call: TRBJ1-1; clone_size: .; cdr3_length: 12; v_call: TRBV15
cdr3_aa: CASSRPGAPEAFF; cdr3_nt: TGTGCCAGCAGTAGGCCAGGGGCACCTGAAGCTTTCTTT; d_call: .; j_call: TRBJ1-1; clone_size: .; cdr3_length: 13; v_call: TRBV6-5
cdr3_aa: CASSPRGGGTDTQYF; cdr3_nt: TGTGCCAGTAGTCCGCGGGGGGGAGGCACAGATACGCAGTATTTT; d_call: TRBD2; j_call: TRBJ2-3; clone_size: .; cdr3_length: 15; v_call: TRBV19
cdr3_aa: CASSPSLVNSLTRRTFYGYTF; cdr3_nt: TGCGCCAGCAGCCCTTCGCTCGTGAACTCCCTTACTCGCCGTACTTTCTATGGCTACACCTTC; d_call: .; j_call: TRBJ1-2; clone_size: once; cdr3_length: 21; v_call: TRBV4-1
cdr3_aa: CASTSEGASNSPLHF; cdr3_nt: TGCGCCAGCACCTCCGAGGGAGCCTCAAATTCACCCCTCCACTTT; d_call: .; j_call: TRBJ1-6; clone_size: .; cdr3_length: 15; v_call: TRBV4-3
cdr3_aa: CSASQQNYGYTF; cdr3_nt: TGCAGTGCTAGTCAACAGAACTATGGCTACACCTTC; d_call: .; j_call: TRBJ1-2; clone_size: .; cdr3_length: 12; v_call: TRBV20-1
cdr3_aa: CASSTGKVSTDTQYF; cdr3_nt: TGTGCCAGTAGTACCGGAAAAGTCAGCACAGATACGCAGTATTTT; d_call: .; j_call: TRBJ2-3; clone_size: .; cdr3_length: 15; v_call: TRBV19
cdr3_aa: CASSLVGTGGGEQYF; cdr3_nt: TGTGCCAGCAGCTTAGTGGGGACAGGGGGCGGGGAGCAGTACTTC; d_call: TRBD1; j_call: TRBJ2-7; clone_size: .; cdr3_length: 15; v_call: TRBV7-2
cdr3_aa: CASSFNPSGPLHF; cdr3_nt: TGCGCCAGCAGCTTTAACCCCTCAGGGCCCCTCCACTTT; d_call: .; j_call: TRBJ1-6; clone_size: .; cdr3_length: 13; v_call: TRBV5-1
cdr3_aa: CASSLSGSGKTQYF; cdr3_nt: TGTGCCAGTAGTCTGTCGGGGTCGGGGAAGACCCAGTACTTC; d_call: .; j_call: TRBJ2-5; clone_size: .; cdr3_length: 14; v_call: TRBV19
cdr3_aa: CASSLGGGGSTNYGYTF; cdr3_nt: TGTGCCAGCAGCTTGGGCGGGGGCGGGTCGACTAACTATGGCTACACCTTC; d_call: .; j_call: TRBJ1-2; clone_size: .; cdr3_length: 17; v_call: TRBV5-6
cdr3_aa: CASSEDSYSYGYTF; cdr3_nt: TGTGCCAGCAGTGAAGACAGCTATAGCTATGGCTACACCTTC; d_call: .; j_call: TRBJ1-2; clone_size: .; cdr3_length: 14; v_call: TRBV6-1